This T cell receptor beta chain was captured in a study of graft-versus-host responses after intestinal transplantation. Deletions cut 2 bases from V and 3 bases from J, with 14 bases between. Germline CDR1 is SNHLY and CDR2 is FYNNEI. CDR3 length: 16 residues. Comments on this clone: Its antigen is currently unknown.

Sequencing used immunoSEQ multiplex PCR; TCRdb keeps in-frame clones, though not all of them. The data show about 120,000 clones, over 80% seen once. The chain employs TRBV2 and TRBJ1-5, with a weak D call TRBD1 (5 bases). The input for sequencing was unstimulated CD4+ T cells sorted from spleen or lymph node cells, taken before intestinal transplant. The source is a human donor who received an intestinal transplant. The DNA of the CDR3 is TGTGCCAGCAGTGAACGACAGAAAGCCAACAATCAGCCCCAGCATTTT. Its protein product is CASSERQKANNQPQHF.